The present T cell receptor beta chain was sequenced within a study of blood T cell repertoires in COVID-19. Background on the study: Both acute and convalescent COVID-19 samples were obtained from the United States, Italy and Spain. Sample material is recorded as cDNA or gDNA derived from T cells, B-cell-depleted T cells, or PBMCs.

Original methodology: Reference gene primer amplification yielded estimated nucleated cell counts. The table came from immunoSEQ multiplex PCR; TCRdb's copy has only in-frame clones and leaves some out. V and J calls and clone size are those listed in that table; D and trimming were worked out from the DNA. The sample has 120,000 or so clones; 80% are singletons. The CDR3 is made up of 13 amino acids. Germline CDR1 is SGHTA and CDR2 is FQGTGA. Trimming left V 5 bases short and J 1 base short, with 8 bases between. The genes are TRBV7-3 and TRBJ1-1; D is undetermined. The receptor's source is a human donor in a cohort sampled during active COVID-19. Sequencing was done on a sample of peripheral blood. The CDR3 DNA reads as TGTGCCAGCAGCGATATGGCGAACACTGAAGCTTTCTTT. It yields the protein CASSDMANTEAFF.